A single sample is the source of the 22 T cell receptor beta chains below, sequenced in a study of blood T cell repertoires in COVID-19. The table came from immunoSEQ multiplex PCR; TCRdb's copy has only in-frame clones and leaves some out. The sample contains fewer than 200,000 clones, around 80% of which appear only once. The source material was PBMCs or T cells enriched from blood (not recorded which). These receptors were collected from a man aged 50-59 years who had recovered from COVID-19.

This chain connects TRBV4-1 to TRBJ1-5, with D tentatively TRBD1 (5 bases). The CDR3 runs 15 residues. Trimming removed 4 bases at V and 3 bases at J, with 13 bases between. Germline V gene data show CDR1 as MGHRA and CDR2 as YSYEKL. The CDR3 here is CASSPKAGYNQPQHF. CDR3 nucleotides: TGCGCCAGCAGCCCAAAGGCAGGGTACAATCAGCCCCAGCATTTT.

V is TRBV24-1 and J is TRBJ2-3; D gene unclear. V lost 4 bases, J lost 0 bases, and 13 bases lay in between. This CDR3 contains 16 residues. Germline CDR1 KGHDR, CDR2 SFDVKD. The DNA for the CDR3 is TGTGCCACCAGTGACACCGTAAAGACTAGCACAGATACGCAGTATTTT. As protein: CATSDTVKTSTDTQYF.

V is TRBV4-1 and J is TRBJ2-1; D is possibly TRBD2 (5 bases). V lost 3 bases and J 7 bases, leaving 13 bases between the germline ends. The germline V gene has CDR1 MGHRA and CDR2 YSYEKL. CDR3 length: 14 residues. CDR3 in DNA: TGCGCCAGCAGCCACCCTCAGAGGGCTAATGAGCAGTTCTTC. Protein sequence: CASSHPQRANEQFF.

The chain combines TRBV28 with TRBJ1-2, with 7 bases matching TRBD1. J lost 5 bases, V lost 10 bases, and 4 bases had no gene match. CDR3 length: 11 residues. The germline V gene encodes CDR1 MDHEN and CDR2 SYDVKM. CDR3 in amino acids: CATGTDYGYTF. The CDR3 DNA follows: TGTGCCACCGGGACAGATTATGGCTACACCTTC.

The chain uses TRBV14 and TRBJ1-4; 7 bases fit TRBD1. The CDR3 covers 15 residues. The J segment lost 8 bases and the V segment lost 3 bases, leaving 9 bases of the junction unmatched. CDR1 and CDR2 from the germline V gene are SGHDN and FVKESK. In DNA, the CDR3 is TGTGCCAGCAGCCATGCTTCAAGGGGGCCGGAAAAACTGTTTTTT. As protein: CASSHASRGPEKLFF.

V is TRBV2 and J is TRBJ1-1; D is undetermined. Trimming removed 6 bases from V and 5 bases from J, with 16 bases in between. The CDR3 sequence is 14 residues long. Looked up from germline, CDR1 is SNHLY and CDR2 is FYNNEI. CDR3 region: CASRPFGTSTEAFF. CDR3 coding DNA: TGTGCCAGCAGACCATTCGGTACTTCTACTGAAGCTTTCTTT.

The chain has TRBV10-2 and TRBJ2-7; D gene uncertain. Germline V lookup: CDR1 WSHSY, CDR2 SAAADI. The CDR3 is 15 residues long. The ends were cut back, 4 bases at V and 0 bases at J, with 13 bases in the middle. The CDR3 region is CASSGRARGSYEQYF. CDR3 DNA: TGCGCCAGCAGTGGACGAGCGAGAGGCTCCTACGAGCAGTACTTC.

This chain's CDR3 is CAISEQGALLNEQFF. The CDR3 nucleotides are TGTGCCATCAGTGAACAGGGGGCGCTCTTGAATGAGCAGTTCTTC. The chain uses TRBV10-3 and TRBJ2-1, with 9 bases aligning to TRBD1. This CDR3 has 15 amino acids. The J segment lost 7 bases and the V segment lost 3 bases, leaving 7 bases of the junction unmatched. Germline CDR1 reads ENHRY; CDR2 reads SYGVKD.

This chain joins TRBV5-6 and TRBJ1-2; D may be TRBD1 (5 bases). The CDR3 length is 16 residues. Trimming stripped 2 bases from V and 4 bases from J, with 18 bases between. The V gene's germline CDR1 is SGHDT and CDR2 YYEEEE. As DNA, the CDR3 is TGTGCCAGCAGCTTCCGAGACGGCCAAGGGGTCTATGGCTACACCTTC. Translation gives CASSFRDGQGVYGYTF.

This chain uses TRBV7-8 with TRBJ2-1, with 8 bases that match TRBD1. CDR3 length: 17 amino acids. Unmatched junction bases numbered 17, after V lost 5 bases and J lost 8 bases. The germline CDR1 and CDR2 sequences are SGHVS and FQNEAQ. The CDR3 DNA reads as TGTGCCAGCAGCCCATGGAGGGACAGGAGACTTTTGGATGAGCAGTTCTTC. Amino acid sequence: CASSPWRDRRLLDEQFF. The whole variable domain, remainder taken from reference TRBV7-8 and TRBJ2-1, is GAGVSQSPRYKVAKRGQDVALRCDPISGHVSLFWYQQALGQGPEFLTYFQNEAQLDKSGLPSDRFFAERPEGSVSTLKIQRTQQEDSAVYLCASSPWRDRRLLDEQFFGPGTRLTVL.

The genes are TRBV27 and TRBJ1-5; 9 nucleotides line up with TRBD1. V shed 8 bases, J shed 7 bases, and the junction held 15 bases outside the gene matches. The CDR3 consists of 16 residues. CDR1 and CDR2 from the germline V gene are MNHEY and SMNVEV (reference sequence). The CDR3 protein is CASLPGQGIGRQPQHF. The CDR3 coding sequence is TGTGCCAGCCTGCCGGGACAGGGAATTGGGCGGCAGCCCCAGCATTTT.

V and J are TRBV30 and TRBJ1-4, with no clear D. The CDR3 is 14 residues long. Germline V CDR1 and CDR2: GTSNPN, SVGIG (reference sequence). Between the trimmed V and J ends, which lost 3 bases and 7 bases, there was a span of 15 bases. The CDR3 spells CAWSQRWRSEKLFF. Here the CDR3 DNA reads TGTGCCTGGAGCCAGAGGTGGAGGTCTGAAAAACTGTTTTTT.

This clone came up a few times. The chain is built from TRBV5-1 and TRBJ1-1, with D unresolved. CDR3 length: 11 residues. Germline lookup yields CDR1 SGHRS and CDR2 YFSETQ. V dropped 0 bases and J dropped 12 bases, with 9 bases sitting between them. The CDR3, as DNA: TGCGCCAGCAGCTTGGGCAGTTTGACTTTCTTT. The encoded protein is CASSLGSLTFF.

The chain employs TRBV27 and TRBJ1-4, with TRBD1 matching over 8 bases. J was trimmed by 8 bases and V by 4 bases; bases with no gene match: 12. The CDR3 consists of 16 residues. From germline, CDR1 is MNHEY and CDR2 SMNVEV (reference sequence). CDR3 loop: CASSSQGTGRREKLFF. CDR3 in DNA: TGTGCCAGCAGTTCGCAGGGGACAGGTCGAAGGGAAAAACTGTTTTTT. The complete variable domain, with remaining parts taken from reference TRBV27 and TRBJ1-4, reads EAQVTQNPRYLITVTGKKLTVTCSQNMNHEYMSWYRQDPGLGLRQIYYSMNVEVTDKGDVPEGYKVSRKEKRNFPLILESPSPNQTSLYFCASSSQGTGRREKLFFGSGTQLSVL.

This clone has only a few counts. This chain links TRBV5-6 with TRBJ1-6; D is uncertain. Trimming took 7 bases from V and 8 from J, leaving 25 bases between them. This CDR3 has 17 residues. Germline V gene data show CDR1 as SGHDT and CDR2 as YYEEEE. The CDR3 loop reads CASLVSGPLFSDSPLHF. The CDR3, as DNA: TGTGCCAGCCTCGTTAGCGGACCCCTTTTTAGCGATTCACCCCTCCACTTT.

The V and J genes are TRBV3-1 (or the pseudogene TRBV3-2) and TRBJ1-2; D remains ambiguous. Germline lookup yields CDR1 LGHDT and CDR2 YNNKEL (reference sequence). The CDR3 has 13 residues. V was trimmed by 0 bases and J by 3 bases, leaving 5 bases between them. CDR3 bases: TGTGCCAGCAGCCAAGAGGGCTACTATGGCTACACCTTC. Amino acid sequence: CASSQEGYYGYTF.

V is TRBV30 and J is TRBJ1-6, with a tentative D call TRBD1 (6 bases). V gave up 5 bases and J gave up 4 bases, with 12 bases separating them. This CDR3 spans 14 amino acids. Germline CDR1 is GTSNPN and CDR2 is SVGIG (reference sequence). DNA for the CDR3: TGTGCCTGGGAACGGACAGTTTATAATTCACCCCTCCACTTT. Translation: CAWERTVYNSPLHF.

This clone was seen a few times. DNA of the CDR3: TGTGCCAGCAGCTCTGAGCAGGCACTCACTGAAGCTTTCTTT. Encoded protein: CASSSEQALTEAFF. V is TRBV7-9 and J is TRBJ1-1; D is undetermined. V dropped 4 bases and J dropped 4 bases, with 13 bases sitting between them. Germline assignment: CDR1 SEHNR and CDR2 FQNEAQ (reference sequence). The CDR3 is 14 residues long.

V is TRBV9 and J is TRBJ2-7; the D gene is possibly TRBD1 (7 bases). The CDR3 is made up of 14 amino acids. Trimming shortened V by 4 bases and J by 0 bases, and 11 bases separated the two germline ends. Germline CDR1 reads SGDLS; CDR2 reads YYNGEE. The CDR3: CASSRGDSSYEQYF. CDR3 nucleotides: TGTGCCAGCAGCAGGGGGGACAGCTCCTACGAGCAGTACTTC.

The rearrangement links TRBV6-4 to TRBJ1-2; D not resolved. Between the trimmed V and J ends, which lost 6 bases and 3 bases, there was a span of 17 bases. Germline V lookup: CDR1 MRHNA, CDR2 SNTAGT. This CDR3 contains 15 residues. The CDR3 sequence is CASRLREGADYGYTF. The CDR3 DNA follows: TGTGCCAGCAGGCTTAGGGAGGGCGCGGACTATGGCTACACCTTC.

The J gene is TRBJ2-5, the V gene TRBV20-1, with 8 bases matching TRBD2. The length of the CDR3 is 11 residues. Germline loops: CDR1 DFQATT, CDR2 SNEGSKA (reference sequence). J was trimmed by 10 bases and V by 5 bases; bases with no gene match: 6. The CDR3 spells CSAEIAGNQYF. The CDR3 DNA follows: TGCAGTGCTGAAATAGCGGGGAACCAGTACTTC.

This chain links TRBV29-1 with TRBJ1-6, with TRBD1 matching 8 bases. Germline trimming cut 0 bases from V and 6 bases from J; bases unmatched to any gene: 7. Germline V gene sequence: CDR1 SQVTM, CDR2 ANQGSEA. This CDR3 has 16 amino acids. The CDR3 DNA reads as TGCAGCGTTGAAGACTCCCCGGACAGGGCTAATTCACCCCTCCACTTT. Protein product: CSVEDSPDRANSPLHF.